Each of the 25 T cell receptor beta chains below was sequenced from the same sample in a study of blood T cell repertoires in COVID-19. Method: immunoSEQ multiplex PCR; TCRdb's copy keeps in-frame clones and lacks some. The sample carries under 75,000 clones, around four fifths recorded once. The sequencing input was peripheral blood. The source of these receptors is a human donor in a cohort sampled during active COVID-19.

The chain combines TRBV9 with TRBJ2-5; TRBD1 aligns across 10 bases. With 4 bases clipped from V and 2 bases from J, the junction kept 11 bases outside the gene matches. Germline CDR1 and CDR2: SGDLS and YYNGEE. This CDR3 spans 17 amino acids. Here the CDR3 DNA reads TGTGCCAGCAGCTTCGGTTTCCGGGACAGGGGACAAGAGACCCAGTACTTC. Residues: CASSFGFRDRGQETQYF.

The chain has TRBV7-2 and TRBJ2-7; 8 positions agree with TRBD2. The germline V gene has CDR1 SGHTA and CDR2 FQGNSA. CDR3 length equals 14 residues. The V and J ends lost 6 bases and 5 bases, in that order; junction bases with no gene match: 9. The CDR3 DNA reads TGTGCCAGCAGTATTAGACTAGCGAGGAACGAGCAGTACTTC. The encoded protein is CASSIRLARNEQYF.

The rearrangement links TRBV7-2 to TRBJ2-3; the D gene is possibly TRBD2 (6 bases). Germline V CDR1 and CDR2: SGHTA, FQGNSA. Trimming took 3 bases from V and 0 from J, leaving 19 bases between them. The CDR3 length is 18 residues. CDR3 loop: CASSFLLAQFTSTDTQYF. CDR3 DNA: TGTGCCAGCAGCTTTCTACTAGCACAATTCACTAGCACAGATACGCAGTATTTT.

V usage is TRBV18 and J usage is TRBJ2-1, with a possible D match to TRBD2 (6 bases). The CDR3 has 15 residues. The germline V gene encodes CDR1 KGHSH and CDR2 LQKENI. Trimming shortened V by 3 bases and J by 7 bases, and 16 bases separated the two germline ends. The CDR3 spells CASSPSVGGVNEQFF. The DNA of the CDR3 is TGTGCCAGCTCACCTTCTGTAGGCGGGGTAAATGAGCAGTTCTTC.

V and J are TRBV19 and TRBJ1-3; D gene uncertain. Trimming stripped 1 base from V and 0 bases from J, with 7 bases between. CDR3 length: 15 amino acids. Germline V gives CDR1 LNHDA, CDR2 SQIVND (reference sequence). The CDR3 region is CASSIGVFSGNTIYF. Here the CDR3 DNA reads TGTGCCAGTAGTATAGGCGTCTTCTCTGGAAACACCATATATTTT.

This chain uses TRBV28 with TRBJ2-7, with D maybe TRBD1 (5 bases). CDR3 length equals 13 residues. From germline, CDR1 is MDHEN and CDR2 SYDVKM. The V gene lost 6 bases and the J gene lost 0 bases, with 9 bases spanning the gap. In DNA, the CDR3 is TGTGCCAGCAGCTCAGGGAACTCCTACGAGCAGTACTTC. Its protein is CASSSGNSYEQYF.

The chain's CDR3 is CASSEVVSYEQYF. As DNA, the CDR3 is TGTGCCAGCAGTGAAGTCGTGTCCTACGAGCAGTACTTC. The chain joins TRBV6-1 to TRBJ2-7, with no clear D. The CDR3 is 13 amino acids. The germline gives CDR1 MNHNS, CDR2 SASEGT. V lost 1 base and J 1 base, leaving 5 bases between the germline ends.

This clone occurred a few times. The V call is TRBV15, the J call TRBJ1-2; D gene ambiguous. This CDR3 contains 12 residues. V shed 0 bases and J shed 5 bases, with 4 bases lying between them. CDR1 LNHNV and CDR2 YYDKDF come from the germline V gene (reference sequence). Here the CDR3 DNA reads TGTGCCACCAGCAGAGATGAGTATGGCTACACCTTC. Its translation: CATSRDEYGYTF.

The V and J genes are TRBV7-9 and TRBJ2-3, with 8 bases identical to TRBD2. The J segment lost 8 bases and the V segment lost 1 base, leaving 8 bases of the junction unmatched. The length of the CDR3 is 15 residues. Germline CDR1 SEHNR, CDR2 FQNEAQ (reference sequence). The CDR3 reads CASSLGSGGPGTQYF. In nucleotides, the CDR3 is TGTGCCAGCAGCTTAGGATCGGGAGGGCCGGGTACGCAGTATTTT.

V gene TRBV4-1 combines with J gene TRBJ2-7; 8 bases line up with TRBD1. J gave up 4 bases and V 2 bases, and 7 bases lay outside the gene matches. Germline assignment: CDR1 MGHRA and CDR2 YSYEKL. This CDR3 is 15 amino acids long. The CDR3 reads CASSQKGQGAYEQYF. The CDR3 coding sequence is TGCGCCAGCAGCCAAAAGGGGCAGGGGGCTTACGAGCAGTACTTC.

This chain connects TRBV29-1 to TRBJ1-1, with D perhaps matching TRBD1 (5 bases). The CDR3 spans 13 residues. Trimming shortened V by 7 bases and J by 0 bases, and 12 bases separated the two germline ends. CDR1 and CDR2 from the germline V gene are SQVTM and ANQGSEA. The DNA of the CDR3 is TGCAGCGGGGAGGGACTGATGAACACTGAAGCTTTCTTT. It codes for CSGEGLMNTEAFF. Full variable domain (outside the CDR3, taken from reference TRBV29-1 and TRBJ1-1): SAVISQKPSRDICQRGTSLTIQCQVDSQVTMMFWYRQQPGQSLTLIATANQGSEATYESGFVIDKFPISRPNLTFSTLTVSNMSPEDSSIYLCSGEGLMNTEAFFGQGTRLTVV.

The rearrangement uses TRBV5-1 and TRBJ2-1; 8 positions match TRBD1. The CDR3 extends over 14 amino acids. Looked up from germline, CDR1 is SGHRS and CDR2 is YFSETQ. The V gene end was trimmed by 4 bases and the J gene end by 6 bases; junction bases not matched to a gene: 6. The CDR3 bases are TGCGCCAGCAGCGTTGACAGGGGCGGCAATGAGCAGTTCTTC. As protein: CASSVDRGGNEQFF.

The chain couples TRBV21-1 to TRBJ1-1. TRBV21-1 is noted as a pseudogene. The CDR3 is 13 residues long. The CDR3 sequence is CASPPGGPAEAFF. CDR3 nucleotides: TGTGCCAGCCCCCCAGGAGGGCCCGCTGAAGCTTTCTTT.

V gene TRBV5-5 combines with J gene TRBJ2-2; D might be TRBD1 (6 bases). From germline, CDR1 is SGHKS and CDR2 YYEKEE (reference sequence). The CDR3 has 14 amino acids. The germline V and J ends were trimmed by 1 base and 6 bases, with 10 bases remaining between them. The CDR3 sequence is CASSLHWGPGELFF. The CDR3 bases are TGTGCCAGCAGCTTGCACTGGGGGCCCGGGGAGCTGTTTTTT.

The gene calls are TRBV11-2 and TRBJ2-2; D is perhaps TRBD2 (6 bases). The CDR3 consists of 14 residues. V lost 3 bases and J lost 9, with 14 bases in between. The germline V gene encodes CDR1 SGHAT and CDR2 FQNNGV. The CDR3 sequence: CASSFLAGRRELFF. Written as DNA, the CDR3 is TGTGCCAGCAGCTTTTTGGCGGGGAGGCGGGAGCTGTTTTTT.

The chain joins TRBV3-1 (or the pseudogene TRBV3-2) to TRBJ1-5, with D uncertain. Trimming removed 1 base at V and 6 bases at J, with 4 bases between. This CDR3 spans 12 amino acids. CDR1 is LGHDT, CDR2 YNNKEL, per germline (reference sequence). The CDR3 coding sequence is TGTGCCAGCAGCCAAGCCGGTCAGCCCCAGCATTTT. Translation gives CASSQAGQPQHF.

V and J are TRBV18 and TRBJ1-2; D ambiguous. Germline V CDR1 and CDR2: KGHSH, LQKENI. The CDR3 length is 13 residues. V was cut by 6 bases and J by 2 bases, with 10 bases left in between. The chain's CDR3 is CASSQGENYGYTF. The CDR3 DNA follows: TGTGCCAGCTCCCAAGGAGAGAACTATGGCTACACCTTC.

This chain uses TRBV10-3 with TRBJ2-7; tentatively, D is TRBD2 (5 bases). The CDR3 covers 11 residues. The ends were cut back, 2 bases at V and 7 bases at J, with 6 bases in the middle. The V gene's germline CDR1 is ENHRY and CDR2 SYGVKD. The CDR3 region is CAISETGEQYF. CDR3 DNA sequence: TGTGCCATCAGTGAGACGGGGGAGCAGTACTTC.

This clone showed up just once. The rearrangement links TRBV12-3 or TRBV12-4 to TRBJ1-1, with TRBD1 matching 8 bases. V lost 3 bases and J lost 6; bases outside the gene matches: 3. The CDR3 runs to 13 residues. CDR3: CASSLDRESEAFF. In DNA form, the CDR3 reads TGTGCCAGCAGTTTGGACAGGGAGTCTGAAGCTTTCTTT.

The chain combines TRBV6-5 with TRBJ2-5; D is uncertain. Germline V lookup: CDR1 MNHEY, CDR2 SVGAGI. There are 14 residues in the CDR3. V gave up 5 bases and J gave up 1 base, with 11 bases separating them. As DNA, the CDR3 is TGTGCCAGCAGTCTACAACAGATCCAAGAGACCCAGTACTTC. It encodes CASSLQQIQETQYF.

DNA for the CDR3: TGCGCCAGCAGCACCGGACTAGCCCTAACAGATACGCAGTATTTT. Protein sequence: CASSTGLALTDTQYF. This chain connects TRBV5-1 to TRBJ2-3; 8 bases map to TRBD2. Per germline, CDR1 SGHRS and CDR2 YFSETQ. V lost 4 bases, J lost 3 bases, and 7 bases stayed unmatched. CDR3 length equals 15 residues.

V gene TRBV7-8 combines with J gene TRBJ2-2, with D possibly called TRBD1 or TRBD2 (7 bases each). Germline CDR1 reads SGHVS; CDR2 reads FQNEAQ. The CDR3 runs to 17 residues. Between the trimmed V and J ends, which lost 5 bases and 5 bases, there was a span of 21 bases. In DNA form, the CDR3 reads TGTGCCAGCAGCGTAGGGGGCGGAGGGAGGGGGACCGGGGAGCTGTTTTTT. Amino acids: CASSVGGGGRGTGELFF. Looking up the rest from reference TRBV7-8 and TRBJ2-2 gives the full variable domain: GAGVSQSPRYKVAKRGQDVALRCDPISGHVSLFWYQQALGQGPEFLTYFQNEAQLDKSGLPSDRFFAERPEGSVSTLKIQRTQQEDSAVYLCASSVGGGGRGTGELFFGEGSRLTVL.

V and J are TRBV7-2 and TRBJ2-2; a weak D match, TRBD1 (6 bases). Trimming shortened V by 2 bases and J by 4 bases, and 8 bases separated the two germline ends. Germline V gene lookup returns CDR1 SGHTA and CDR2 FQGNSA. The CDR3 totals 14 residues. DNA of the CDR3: TGTGCCAGCAGCTTACAGGGGACCACCGGGGAGCTGTTTTTT. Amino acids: CASSLQGTTGELFF. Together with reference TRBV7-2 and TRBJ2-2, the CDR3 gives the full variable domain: GAGVSQSPSNKVTEKGKDVELRCDPISGHTALYWYRQSLGQGLEFLIYFQGNSAPDKSGLPSDRFSAERTGGSVSTLTIQRTQQEDSAVYLCASSLQGTTGELFFGEGSRLTVL.

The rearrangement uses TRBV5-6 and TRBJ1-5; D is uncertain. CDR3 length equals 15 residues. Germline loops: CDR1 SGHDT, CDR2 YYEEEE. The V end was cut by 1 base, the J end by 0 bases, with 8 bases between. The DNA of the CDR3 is TGTGCCAGCAGCTTGTCACAGTATAGCAATCAGCCCCAGCATTTT. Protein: CASSLSQYSNQPQHF.

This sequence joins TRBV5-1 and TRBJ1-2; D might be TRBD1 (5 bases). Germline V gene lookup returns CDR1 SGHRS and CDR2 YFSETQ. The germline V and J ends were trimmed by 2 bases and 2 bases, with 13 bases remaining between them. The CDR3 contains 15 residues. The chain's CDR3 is CASSLVARVNYGYTF. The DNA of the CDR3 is TGCGCCAGCAGCTTAGTCGCCAGGGTGAACTATGGCTACACCTTC.